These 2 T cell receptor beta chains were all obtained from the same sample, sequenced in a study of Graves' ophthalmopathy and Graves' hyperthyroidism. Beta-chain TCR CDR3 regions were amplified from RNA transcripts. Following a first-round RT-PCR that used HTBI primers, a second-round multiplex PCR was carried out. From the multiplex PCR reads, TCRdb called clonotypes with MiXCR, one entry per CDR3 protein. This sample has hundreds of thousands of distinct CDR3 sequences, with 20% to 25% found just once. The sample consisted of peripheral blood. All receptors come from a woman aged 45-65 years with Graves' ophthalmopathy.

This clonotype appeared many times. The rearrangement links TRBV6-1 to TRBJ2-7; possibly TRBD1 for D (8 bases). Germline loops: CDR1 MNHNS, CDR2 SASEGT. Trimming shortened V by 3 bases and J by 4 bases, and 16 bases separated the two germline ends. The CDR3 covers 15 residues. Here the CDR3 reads CASSDVYRGGYEQYF. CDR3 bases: TGTGCCAGCAGTGACGTATACAGGGGGGGATACGAGCAGTACTTC.

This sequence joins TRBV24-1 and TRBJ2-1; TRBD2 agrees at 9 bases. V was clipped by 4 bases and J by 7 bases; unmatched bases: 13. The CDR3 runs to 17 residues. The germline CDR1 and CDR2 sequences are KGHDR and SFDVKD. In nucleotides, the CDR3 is TGTGCCACCAGTGACGCTGCGGGGGGGACGTCGGAGAATGAGCAGTTCTTC. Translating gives CATSDAAGGTSENEQFF.